The 15 T cell receptor beta chains in this list originate from one sample, sequenced in a study of blood T cell repertoires in COVID-19. Method: immunoSEQ multiplex PCR; TCRdb's copy keeps in-frame clones and lacks some. Of fewer than 200,000 clones listed, roughly 76% are singletons. The material sequenced was peripheral blood. These receptors all come from an elderly woman with COVID-19, enrolled during active disease.

This clone was counted a few times. The rearrangement uses TRBV19 and TRBJ1-5; 8 nucleotides align to TRBD1. Germline V lookup: CDR1 LNHDA, CDR2 SQIVND (reference sequence). V lost 9 bases and J lost 7; bases outside the gene matches: 11. The CDR3 is made up of 14 amino acids. CDR3 amino acids: CASRQGHREQPQHF. CDR3 coding DNA: TGTGCCAGCAGACAGGGGCATAGAGAGCAGCCCCAGCATTTT.

V and J are TRBV4-1 and TRBJ2-6, with TRBD1 as a possible D gene (6 bases). V lost 0 bases, J lost 0 bases, and 15 bases lay in between. The CDR3 contains 19 residues. Germline V gene sequence: CDR1 MGHRA, CDR2 YSYEKL. Here the CDR3 reads CASSQDRTQGSSGANVLTF. DNA for the CDR3: TGCGCCAGCAGCCAAGATCGGACACAGGGCAGCTCTGGGGCCAACGTCCTGACTTTC.

The chain uses TRBV29-1 and TRBJ2-5; 7 positions match TRBD2. The CDR3 loop spans 15 amino acids. Trimming cost V 1 base and J 5 bases; bases outside gene matches: 10. Germline CDR1 reads SQVTM; CDR2 reads ANQGSEA. CDR3 region: CSVEVGAGRGETQYF. In DNA form, the CDR3 reads TGCAGCGTTGAAGTCGGGGCAGGGCGGGGGGAGACCCAGTACTTC.

The chain has TRBV28 and TRBJ2-2, with 9 bases that match TRBD1. CDR3 length equals 16 residues. The ends lost 1 base at V and 5 bases at J; junction bases unmatched: 5. The germline gives CDR1 MDHEN, CDR2 SYDVKM. The CDR3 region has the DNA TGTGCCAGCAGTTTATCCGGGACAGGGAAAACCGGGGAGCTGTTTTTT. Translated, it gives CASSLSGTGKTGELFF.

This chain links TRBV7-3 with TRBJ2-3; D is unresolved. The CDR3 totals 12 residues. Germline V gene data show CDR1 as SGHTA and CDR2 as FQGTGA. V was trimmed by 4 bases and J by 3 bases, leaving 5 bases between them. The DNA of the CDR3 is TGTGCCAGCAGCTCCGGGACAGATACGCAGTATTTT. Its protein product is CASSSGTDTQYF.

V is TRBV24-1 and J is TRBJ2-2; D might be TRBD2 (5 bases). Germline V gene lookup returns CDR1 KGHDR and CDR2 SFDVKD. Trimming stripped 5 bases from V and 2 bases from J, with 11 bases between. This CDR3 is 15 amino acids long. The CDR3 region has the DNA TGTGCCACCAGTGCCAGCGGCTTTAACACCGGGGAGCTGTTTTTT. Translating it yields CATSASGFNTGELFF.

This rearrangement joins TRBV20-1 to TRBJ2-7; a possible D gene is TRBD2 (6 bases). Germline CDR1 is DFQATT and CDR2 is SNEGSKA (reference sequence). The CDR3 spans 11 residues. The V end was cut by 7 bases, the J end by 6 bases, with 13 bases between. The CDR3 region has the DNA TGCAGTGTTTCGGGGGTGTCCGAGCAGTACTTC. It encodes CSVSGVSEQYF.

The genes are TRBV24-1 and TRBJ1-2, with unresolved D. The CDR3 length is 13 residues. From germline, CDR1 is KGHDR and CDR2 SFDVKD. Trimming left V 7 bases short and J 4 bases short, with 12 bases between. This CDR3 reads CATSSSDFYGYTF. DNA for the CDR3: TGTGCCACCAGCTCATCAGACTTCTATGGCTACACCTTC.

Only one count was recorded for this clone. This chain uses TRBV5-1 with TRBJ1-1, with unresolved D. V lost 0 bases to trimming and J lost 11 bases, with 17 bases between them. This CDR3 is 14 amino acids long. Germline values: CDR1 SGHRS, CDR2 YFSETQ. The CDR3: CASSLVEFRAKAFF. CDR3 nucleotide sequence: TGCGCCAGCAGCTTGGTTGAGTTCCGTGCGAAGGCTTTCTTT.

The V and J genes are TRBV27 and TRBJ1-6; 8 nucleotides align to TRBD1. J was trimmed by 5 bases and V by 8 bases; bases with no gene match: 5. CDR1 MNHEY and CDR2 SMNVEV come from the germline V gene (reference sequence). The length of the CDR3 is 14 residues. The CDR3 region has the DNA TGTGCCAGCCGCCCAGGGGGCGATAATTCACCCCTCCACTTT. It codes for CASRPGGDNSPLHF.

Comment on this clone: Germline and junction disagree at one end, which may indicate a read error. The rearrangement links TRBV6-2 or TRBV6-3 to TRBJ2-7; 7 bases are shared with TRBD1. CDR1 is MNHEY, CDR2 SVGEGT, per germline. CDR3 size: 14 residues. The CDR3 region is CASSYPSDRLAKNF. The CDR3 DNA follows: TGTGCCAGCAGTTACCCTTCGGACAGGTTGGCTAAGAACTTC.

V is TRBV19 and J is TRBJ1-2; TRBD1 matches at 9 bases. The CDR3 has 16 residues. V was clipped by 7 bases and J by 6 bases; unmatched bases: 15. Germline lookup yields CDR1 LNHDA and CDR2 SQIVND (reference sequence). Here the CDR3 DNA reads TGTGCCAGTACCAAGAGGGGGACAGGGCGCGGGGATGGCTACACCTTC. Residues: CASTKRGTGRGDGYTF.

This CDR3 reads CATSRSRASTDTQYF. The CDR3 bases are TGTGCCACCAGCAGAAGCAGGGCTAGCACAGATACGCAGTATTTT. The rearrangement links TRBV15 to TRBJ2-3, with D tentatively TRBD1 (5 bases). In germline, CDR1 is LNHNV, CDR2 YYDKDF (reference sequence). Trimming pared 2 bases from V and 0 bases from J, leaving 9 bases between. This CDR3 has 15 residues.

The chain couples TRBV12-3 or TRBV12-4 to TRBJ1-1; a possible D gene is TRBD1 (6 bases). The CDR3 has 13 residues. V lost 6 bases, J lost 1 base, and 9 bases lay in between. In DNA form, the CDR3 reads TGTGCCAGCAGGCCGACAGGGAACACTGAAGCTTTCTTT. Its protein product is CASRPTGNTEAFF.

In regard to this clone: Mismatch with germline at one junction end may stem from a read error. This chain links TRBV7-3 with TRBJ2-3, with 7 bases lining up with TRBD2. This CDR3 comprises 13 residues. Germline CDR1 and CDR2: SGHTA and FQGTGA. The CDR3 DNA reads TGTGCCAGCAGTTTAAGCGGGGCCGATACGCAGTATTTT. Protein product: CASSLSGADTQYF.